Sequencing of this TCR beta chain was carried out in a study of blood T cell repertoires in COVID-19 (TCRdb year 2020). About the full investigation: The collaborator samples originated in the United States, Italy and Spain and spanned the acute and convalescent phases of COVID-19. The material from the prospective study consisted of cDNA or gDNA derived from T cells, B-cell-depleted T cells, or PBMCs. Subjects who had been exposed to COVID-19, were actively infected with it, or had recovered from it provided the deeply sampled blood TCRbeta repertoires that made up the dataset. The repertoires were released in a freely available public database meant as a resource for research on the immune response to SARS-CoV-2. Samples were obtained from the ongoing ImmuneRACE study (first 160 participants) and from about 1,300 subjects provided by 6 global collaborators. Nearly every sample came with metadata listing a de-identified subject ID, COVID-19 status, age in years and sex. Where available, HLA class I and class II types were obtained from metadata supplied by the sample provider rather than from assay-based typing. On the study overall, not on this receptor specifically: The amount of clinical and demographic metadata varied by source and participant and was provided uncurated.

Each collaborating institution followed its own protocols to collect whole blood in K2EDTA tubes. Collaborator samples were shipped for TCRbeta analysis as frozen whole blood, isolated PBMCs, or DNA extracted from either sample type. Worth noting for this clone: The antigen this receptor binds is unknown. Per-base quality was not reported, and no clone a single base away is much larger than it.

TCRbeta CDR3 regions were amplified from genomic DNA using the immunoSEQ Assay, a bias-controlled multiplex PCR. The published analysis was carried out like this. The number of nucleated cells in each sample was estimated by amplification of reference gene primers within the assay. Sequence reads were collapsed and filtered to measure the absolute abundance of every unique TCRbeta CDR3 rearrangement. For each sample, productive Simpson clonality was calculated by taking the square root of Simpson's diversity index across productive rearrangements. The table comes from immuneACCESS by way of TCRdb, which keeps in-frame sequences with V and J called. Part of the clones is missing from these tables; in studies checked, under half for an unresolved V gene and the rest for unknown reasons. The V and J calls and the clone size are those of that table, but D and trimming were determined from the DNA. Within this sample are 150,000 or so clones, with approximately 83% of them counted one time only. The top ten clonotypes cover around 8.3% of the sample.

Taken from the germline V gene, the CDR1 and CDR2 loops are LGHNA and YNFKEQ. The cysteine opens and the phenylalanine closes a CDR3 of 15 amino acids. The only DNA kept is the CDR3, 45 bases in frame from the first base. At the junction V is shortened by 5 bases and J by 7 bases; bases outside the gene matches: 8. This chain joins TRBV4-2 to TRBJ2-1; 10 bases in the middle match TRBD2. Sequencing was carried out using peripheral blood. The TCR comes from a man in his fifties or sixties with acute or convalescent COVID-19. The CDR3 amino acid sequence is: CASSARLAGENEQFF. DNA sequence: TGTGCCAGCAGCGCAAGGCTAGCGGGAGAGAATGAGCAGTTCTTC.